Listed below are T cell receptor beta chains from one sample, sequenced in a study of shared clonotypes between healthy human individuals. Produced via immunoSEQ multiplex PCR; TCRdb's table is partial and in-frame only. Here the sample spans hundreds of thousands of clones, about 91% being singletons. Sequencing was carried out using naive CD8+ T cells sorted from blood. The origin of the receptors is a man aged 30-40 years in good health. Both conserved end residues are trimmed from each CDR3. Size is omitted from some rows. Given values are once, few, many or a class for expanded clones.

CDR3aa | v_gene | abundance
ASSSDRDFGNTIY | TRBV7-9 | .
ASSLGRTPNEKLF | TRBV7-2 | .
ASSSETGYEQY | TRBV5-5 | .
ASSLGTISGANVLT | TRBV5-1 | once
ASSPWRQMNTEAF | TRBV27 | .
ASSRDGTAGSDTQY | TRBV9 | .
ASSSLLSWPQETQY | TRBV11-2 | .
ASSVAAAGMYEQY | TRBV9 | .
ASSHYGGGTDTQY | TRBV5-1 | .
ASSVADWGNEKLF | TRBV9 | .
AISVADGQEGYT | TRBV10-3 | .
ASSLRWGRTGGEYTEAF | TRBV28 | .
ASSLTSGTYEQY | TRBV11-2 | .
ASSIPGLAGVEQY | TRBV5-6 | .
AAGQPEAF | TRBV25-1 | .
ASSSRTDYTGELF | TRBV28 | .
ASGSGTGGVAGELF | TRBV10-2 | once
ASSPFQGSSRDTQY | TRBV27 | .
ASSWDSLNTGELF | TRBV5-5 | .
AISDKTSGWDEQY | TRBV10-3 | .
ASSSKTGVLTEAF | TRBV7-2 | .
ASTPYLTSGTYEQY | TRBV19 | .
ASSASANNEQF | TRBV6-5 | few
ASSEGPNQPQH | TRBV10-1 | .
ASSQGVGIYEQY | TRBV4-1 | .
ASSAGHRADTQY | TRBV9 | .
ASSPGARHEQY | TRBV27 | .
ASSDEGGLGNEQF | TRBV6-1 | .
ASTPADTGELF | TRBV28 | .
ASSLLASGTRTDEQF | TRBV5-1 | .
ASSLGFNTEAF | TRBV7-7 | .
SAGRDAGQTEAF | TRBV29-1 | .
ASRQEVEGNTIY | TRBV28 | .
ASSPESTDTQY | TRBV4-1 | .
ASSLAGTSSNEQF | TRBV11-2 | .
ASSTSPWERVNEQF | TRBV19 | .
ASRRLAGDYEQY | TRBV2 | .
ASSEWDLSGVYNEQF | TRBV2 | few
ASGPSNYEQY | TRBV5-4 | once
ASSPLRGPYEDTQY | TRBV7-9 | .
ASRGQTSTYEQY | TRBV6-4 | .
ASSPGLAGYANTGELF | TRBV7-2 | .
SVPSESLSEQF | TRBV29-1 | once
ASRGRTSLWNEQF | TRBV19 | .
ASRSGTGINTGELF | TRBV7-6 | once
ASISGRALHEQF | TRBV7-9 | .
ASSLVSGNIQY | TRBV5-1 | .
ASSLSAGEYQETQY | TRBV27 | .
ASSSESEPQH | TRBV7-9 | .
AISGSGWGDAHNEQF | TRBV10-3 | .
ASSRGTSGTDTQY | TRBV5-8 | .
ASSLDGSNQPQH | TRBV5-4 | .
ASSFSGSHSEQY | TRBV28 | .
ASGFYEQY | TRBV27 | .
ASHRDRVGTDTQY | TRBV7-9 | once
ASSRDRVGYEQY | TRBV25-1 | .
ASSLGQYSGNTIY | TRBV11-2 | .
ASRGADYEQY | TRBV27 | few
ASSGSSGGVDTQY | TRBV6-1 | many